The 16 T cell receptor beta chains listed next were all sequenced from one sample in a study of shared clonotypes between healthy human individuals. The data were produced by immunoSEQ multiplex PCR, yet TCRdb's version contains in-frame clones alone and is incomplete. The sample includes under 600,000 clones, 95% to 97% seen only once; the top ten take about 0.06%. Sequencing was carried out using naive CD4+ T cells sorted from blood. Subset defined: CD45RA+ positively selected. The receptors originated from a woman in her twenties or thirties in good health.

The chain joins TRBV5-1 to TRBJ2-7, with 9 bases lining up with TRBD2. Germline V CDR1 and CDR2: SGHRS, YFSETQ. V lost 0 bases and J lost 12; bases outside the gene matches: 4. This CDR3 has 12 amino acids. The CDR3 sequence: CASSLEGGRGYF. In DNA, the CDR3 is TGCGCCAGCAGCTTGGAGGGCGGGAGGGGGTACTTC.

This chain joins TRBV27 and TRBJ2-5, with 12 bases fitting TRBD2. TRBJ2-7 explains the end of the DNA better; the J call may be wrong. The CDR3 is 17 residues long. The V gene's germline CDR1 is MNHEY and CDR2 SMNVEV (reference sequence). As DNA, the CDR3 is TGTGCCAGCAGTCCACTAGCGGGAGGTGCTGGTCGCTACGAGCAGTACTTC. Its translation: CASSPLAGGAGRYEQYF.

The chain uses TRBV5-1 and TRBJ2-5; the match to TRBD1 covers 10 bases. Germline V gene sequence: CDR1 SGHRS, CDR2 YFSETQ. This CDR3 has 16 residues. The V segment lost 3 bases and the J segment 5 bases; nucleotides outside the gene matches: 10. The CDR3 sequence: CASSWAPGTGVETQYF. The CDR3 DNA is TGCGCCAGCAGCTGGGCTCCCGGGACAGGGGTGGAGACCCAGTACTTC.

CDR3 sequence reads: CASSLSGGQGVYYTF. CDR3 sequence (DNA): TGTGCCAGCAGTTTATCCGGGGGACAGGGAGTGTACTACACCTTC. This chain links TRBV28 with TRBJ1-2; 9 bases fit TRBD1. The CDR3 covers 15 residues. Germline CDR1 reads MDHEN; CDR2 reads SYDVKM. J gave up 10 bases and V 1 base, and 10 bases lay outside the gene matches.

J is TRBJ2-1 and V is TRBV2; TRBD1 or TRBD2 may be the D gene (6 bases each). V lost 4 bases and J 0 bases, leaving 13 bases between the germline ends. The CDR3 totals 16 residues. In germline, CDR1 is SNHLY, CDR2 FYNNEI. The CDR3 protein is CASSVGGQGSYNEQFF. The CDR3 nucleotides read TGTGCCAGCAGTGTCGGGGGCCAGGGCTCCTACAATGAGCAGTTCTTC. Together with reference TRBV2 and TRBJ2-1, the CDR3 gives the full variable domain: EPEVTQTPSHQVTQMGQEVILRCVPISNHLYFYWYRQILGQKVEFLVSFYNNEISEKSEIFDDQFSVERPDGSNFTLKIRSTKLEDSAMYFCASSVGGQGSYNEQFFGPGTRLTVL.

The chain couples TRBV10-3 to TRBJ1-1; D is possibly TRBD1 (6 bases). Between the trimmed V and J ends, which lost 11 bases and 3 bases, there was a span of 16 bases. The V gene's germline CDR1 is ENHRY and CDR2 SYGVKD. This CDR3 contains 13 residues. The CDR3 DNA reads as TGTGCCGTTAAGGGGGTAAGGGACACTGAAGCTTTCTTT. Translating it yields CAVKGVRDTEAFF.

V gene TRBV28 combines with J gene TRBJ1-4; unclear D gene. The germline V gene has CDR1 MDHEN and CDR2 SYDVKM. Trimming cost V 6 bases and J 0 bases, with 11 bases left between them. The CDR3 length is 15 residues. The CDR3 is CASRDITATNEKLFF. In DNA form, the CDR3 reads TGTGCCAGCAGGGATATAACTGCAACTAATGAAAAACTGTTTTTT.

This chain joins TRBV19 and TRBJ2-1; 11 bases fit TRBD2. V lost 5 bases and J lost 5; bases outside the gene matches: 11. Germline V lookup: CDR1 LNHDA, CDR2 SQIVND (reference sequence). The CDR3 runs 17 residues. CDR3 region: CASSASSLAGVNNEQFF. The CDR3 bases are TGTGCCAGTAGTGCCTCGTCACTAGCGGGAGTCAACAATGAGCAGTTCTTC.

V and J are TRBV6-1 and TRBJ1-5; no definite D call. Per the germline V gene, CDR1 is MNHNS and CDR2 is SASEGT. With 6 bases removed from V and 4 bases from J, the gap between germline ends came to 7 bases. The CDR3 contains 12 residues. The CDR3 bases are TGTGCCAGCAGGCCTAGTAATCAGCCCCAGCATTTT. Its protein is CASRPSNQPQHF.

In its sample, this clone was seen once. The chain combines TRBV28 with TRBJ2-5; D is possibly TRBD1 or TRBD2 (6 bases each). Germline assignment: CDR1 MDHEN and CDR2 SYDVKM. The V and J ends lost 6 bases and 6 bases respectively, with 17 bases between them. This CDR3 is 14 amino acids long. CDR3 bases: TGTGCCAGCAGCTTCCGGGGGCCGGAGAAGACCCAGTACTTC. This encodes CASSFRGPEKTQYF.

V and J are TRBV7-7 and TRBJ2-5; tentatively, D is TRBD2 (6 bases). The CDR3 sequence is 13 residues long. Germline CDR1 reads SSHAT; CDR2 reads FNYEAQ (reference sequence). Trimming cost V 5 bases and J 7 bases, with 14 bases left between them. CDR3 nucleotide sequence: TGTGCCAGCAGCGAGGGACCGCGGGGGACCCAGTACTTC. This translates into CASSEGPRGTQYF.

The chain carries TRBV21-1 and TRBJ2-5; TRBD1, as called in the table, went unchecked against the DNA. TRBV21-1 corresponds to a pseudogene. CDR3 length: 15 amino acids. CDR3 amino acids: CAREITGLRRETQYF. CDR3 bases: TGTGCCAGGGAAATTACAGGGTTAAGGAGAGAGACCCAGTACTTC.

The chain has TRBV6-5 and TRBJ1-4, with D maybe TRBD1 (5 bases). The length of the CDR3 is 15 residues. Germline V gene lookup returns CDR1 MNHEY and CDR2 SVGAGI. V gave up 1 base and J gave up 12 bases, with 18 bases separating them. DNA of the CDR3: TGTGCCAGCAGTTACTACGGGGTGACGGGGACGGAACTGTTTTTT. Translation: CASSYYGVTGTELFF.

For the CDR3, the DNA is TGTGCCAGAAGCCCCGGACCGTCGAATGAAAAACTGTTTTTT. The encoded protein is CARSPGPSNEKLFF. This chain links TRBV5-3 with TRBJ1-4; D is unclear. TRBV5-3 is an open reading frame, and its role is uncertain. The CDR3 sequence is 14 residues long. The germline V and J ends were trimmed by 4 bases and 5 bases, with 12 bases remaining between them.

The rearrangement uses TRBV5-5 and TRBJ2-7; D call uncertain. The germline gives CDR1 SGHKS, CDR2 YYEKEE (reference sequence). The CDR3 is 12 amino acids. The V and J ends lost 7 bases and 2 bases respectively, with 10 bases between them. CDR3 loop: CASSGNPYEQYF. The CDR3 nucleotides are TGTGCCAGCTCTGGTAACCCCTACGAGCAGTACTTC. The full variable domain, rest sourced from reference TRBV5-5 and TRBJ2-7, is DAGVTQSPTHLIKTRGQQVTLRCSPISGHKSVSWYQQVLGQGPQFIFQYYEKEERGRGNFPDRFSARQFPNYSSELNVNALLLGDSALYLCASSGNPYEQYFGPGTRLTVT.

V and J are TRBV5-1 and TRBJ2-3; TRBD2 agrees at 16 bases. The J segment lost 2 bases and the V segment lost 7 bases, leaving 22 bases of the junction unmatched. Germline CDR1 is SGHRS and CDR2 is YFSETQ. The CDR3 has 22 amino acids. The CDR3: CASAGTSGRESYFAGITDTQYF. CDR3 in DNA: TGCGCCAGCGCCGGGACTAGCGGGAGGGAATCCTACTTCGCAGGCATCACAGATACGCAGTATTTT. Variable domain in full (rest from reference TRBV5-1 and TRBJ2-3): KAGVTQTPRYLIKTRGQQVTLSCSPISGHRSVSWYQQTPGQGLQFLFEYFSETQRNKGNFPGRFSGRQFSNSRSEMNVSTLELGDSALYLCASAGTSGRESYFAGITDTQYFGPGTRLTVL.